This T cell receptor beta chain was documented in a study of radiation and T cells in renal cell carcinoma. Study findings and constraints: Without pretreatment biopsies, baseline tumor clonotype presence was undetermined. From baseline, blood top tumor clonotypes peaked at 2 weeks post-radiation.

Documented time point: blood 4 weeks post-SBRT, at nephrectomy. Treatment specified: 15 Gy SBRT to primary tumor, nephrectomy 4 weeks later. Nephrectomy followed 15 Gy stereotactic body radiation by 4 weeks. This renal cell carcinoma was of the clear cell type. Clones were read by immunoSEQ multiplex PCR, and TCRdb kept only the in-frame ones, dropping some. The sample has 75,000 to 90,000 clones, approximately 90% seen once. The CDR3 is 12 amino acids. V gave up 7 bases and J gave up 2 bases, with 8 bases separating them. Per the germline V gene, CDR1 is SNHLY and CDR2 is FYNNEI. Remarks on this clone: Its antigen is unknown.

Sequenced here: blood, sampled from a patient whose treatment included radiotherapy and nephrectomy. The TCR comes from a woman between 65 and 79 years old with renal cell carcinoma. The rearrangement uses TRBV2 and TRBJ1-2, with D perhaps matching TRBD1 (5 bases). CDR3 protein: CASKRQNYGYTF. The CDR3 DNA is TGTGCCAGCAAGAGACAGAACTATGGCTACACCTTC.